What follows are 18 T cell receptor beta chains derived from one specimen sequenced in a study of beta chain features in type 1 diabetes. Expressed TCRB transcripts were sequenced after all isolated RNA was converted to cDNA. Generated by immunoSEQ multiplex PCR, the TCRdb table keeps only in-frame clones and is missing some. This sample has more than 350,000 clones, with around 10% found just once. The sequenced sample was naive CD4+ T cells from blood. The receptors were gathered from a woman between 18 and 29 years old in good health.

DNA for the CDR3: TGTGCCAGCAGCAGCACGGGGCGTACTAGCACAGATACGCAGTATTTT. This translates into CASSSTGRTSTDTQYF. V is TRBV7-3 and J is TRBJ2-3, with D perhaps given as TRBD1 or TRBD2 (5 bases each). The CDR3 is made up of 16 amino acids. Germline V gene lookup returns CDR1 SGHTA and CDR2 FQGTGA. Between the trimmed V and J ends, which lost 5 bases and 0 bases, there was a span of 15 bases.

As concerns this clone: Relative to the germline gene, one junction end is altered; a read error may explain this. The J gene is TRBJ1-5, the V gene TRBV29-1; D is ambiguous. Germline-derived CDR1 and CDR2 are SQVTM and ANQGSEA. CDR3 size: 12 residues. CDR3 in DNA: TGCAGAGTTGAGGATGGCAGTCAGCCCCAGCATTTT. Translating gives CRVEDGSQPQHF.

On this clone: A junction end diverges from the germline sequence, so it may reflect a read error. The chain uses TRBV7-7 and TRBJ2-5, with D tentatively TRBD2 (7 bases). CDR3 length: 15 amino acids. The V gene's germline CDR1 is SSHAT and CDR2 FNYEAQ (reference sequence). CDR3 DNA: TGTGCTAGCAGCTCTCAGACAGGCGGGGGAGAGACCCAGTACTTC. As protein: CASSSQTGGGETQYF. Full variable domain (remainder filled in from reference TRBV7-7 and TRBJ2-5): GAGVSQSPRYKVTKRGQDVTLRCDPISSHATLYWYQQALGQGPEFLTYFNYEAQPDKSGLPSDRFSAERPEGSISTLTIQRTEQRDSAMYRCASSSQTGGGETQYFGPGTRLLVL.

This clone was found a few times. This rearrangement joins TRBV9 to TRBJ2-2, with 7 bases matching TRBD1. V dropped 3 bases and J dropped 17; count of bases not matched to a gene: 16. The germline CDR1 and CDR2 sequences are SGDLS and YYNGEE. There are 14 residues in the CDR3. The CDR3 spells CASSALNRDSEIFF. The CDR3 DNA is TGTGCCAGCAGCGCCCTTAACCGGGACAGCGAAATATTTTTT.

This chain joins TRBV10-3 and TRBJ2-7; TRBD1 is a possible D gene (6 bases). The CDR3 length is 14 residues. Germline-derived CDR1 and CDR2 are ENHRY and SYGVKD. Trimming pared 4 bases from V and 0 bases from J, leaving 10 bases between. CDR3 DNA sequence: TGTGCCATCAGTGTAGGACAGTCCTCCTACGAGCAGTACTTC. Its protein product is CAISVGQSSYEQYF.

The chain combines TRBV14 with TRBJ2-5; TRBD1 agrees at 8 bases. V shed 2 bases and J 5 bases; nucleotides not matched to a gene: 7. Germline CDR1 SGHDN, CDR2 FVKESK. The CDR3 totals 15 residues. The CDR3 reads CASSQPRDRMETQYF. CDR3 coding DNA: TGTGCCAGCAGCCAACCCCGGGACAGGATGGAGACCCAGTACTTC.

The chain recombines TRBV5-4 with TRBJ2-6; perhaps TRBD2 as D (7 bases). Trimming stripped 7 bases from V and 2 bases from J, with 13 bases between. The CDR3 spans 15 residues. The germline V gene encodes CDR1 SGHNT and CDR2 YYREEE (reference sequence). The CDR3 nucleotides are TGTGCCAGCCACAAGGGGGGGGCTGGGGCCAACGTCCTGACTTTC. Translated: CASHKGGAGANVLTF.

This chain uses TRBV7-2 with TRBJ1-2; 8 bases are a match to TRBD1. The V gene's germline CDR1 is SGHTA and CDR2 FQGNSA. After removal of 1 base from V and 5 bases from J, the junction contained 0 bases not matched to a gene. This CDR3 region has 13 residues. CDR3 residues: CASSLGTGYGYTF. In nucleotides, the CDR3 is TGTGCCAGCAGCTTAGGGACAGGGTATGGCTACACCTTC.

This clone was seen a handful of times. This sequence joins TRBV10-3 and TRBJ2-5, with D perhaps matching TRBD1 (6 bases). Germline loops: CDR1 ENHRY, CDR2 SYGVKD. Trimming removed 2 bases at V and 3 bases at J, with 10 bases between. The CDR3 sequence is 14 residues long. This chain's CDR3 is CAISERGTEETQYF. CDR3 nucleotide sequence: TGTGCCATCAGTGAGAGGGGGACGGAAGAGACCCAGTACTTC.

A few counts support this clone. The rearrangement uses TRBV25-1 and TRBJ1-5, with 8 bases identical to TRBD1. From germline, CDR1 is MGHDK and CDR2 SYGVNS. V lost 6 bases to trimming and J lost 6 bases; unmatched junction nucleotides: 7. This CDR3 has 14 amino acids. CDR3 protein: CASRGTGGSQPQHF. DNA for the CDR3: TGTGCCAGCAGAGGTACAGGGGGGAGTCAGCCCCAGCATTTT.

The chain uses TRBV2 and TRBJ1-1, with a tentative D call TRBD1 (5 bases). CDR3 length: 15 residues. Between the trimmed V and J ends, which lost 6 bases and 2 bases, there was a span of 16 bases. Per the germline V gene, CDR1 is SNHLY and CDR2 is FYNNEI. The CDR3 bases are TGTGCCAGCAGGGGGACCGGGACGACAAACACTGAAGCTTTCTTT. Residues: CASRGTGTTNTEAFF.

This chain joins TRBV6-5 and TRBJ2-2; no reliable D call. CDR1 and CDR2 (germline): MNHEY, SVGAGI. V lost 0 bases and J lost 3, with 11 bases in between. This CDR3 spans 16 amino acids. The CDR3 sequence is CASSYSTRLYTGELFF. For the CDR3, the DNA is TGTGCCAGCAGTTACTCGACCAGGCTGTACACCGGGGAGCTGTTTTTT.

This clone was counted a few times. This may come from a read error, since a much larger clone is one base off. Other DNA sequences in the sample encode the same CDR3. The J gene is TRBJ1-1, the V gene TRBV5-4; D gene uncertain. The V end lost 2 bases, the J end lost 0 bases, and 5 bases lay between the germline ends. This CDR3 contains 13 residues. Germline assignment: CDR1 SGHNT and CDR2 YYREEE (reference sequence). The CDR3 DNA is TGTGCCAGCAGCTTAGGGCTGAACACTGAAGCTTTCTTT. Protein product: CASSLGLNTEAFF.

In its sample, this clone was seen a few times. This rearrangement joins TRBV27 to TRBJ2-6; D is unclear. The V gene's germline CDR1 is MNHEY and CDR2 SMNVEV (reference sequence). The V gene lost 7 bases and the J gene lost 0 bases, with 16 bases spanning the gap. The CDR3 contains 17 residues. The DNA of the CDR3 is TGTGCCAGCATATCCAGGTGGCTGGGCTCTGGGGCCAACGTCCTGACTTTC. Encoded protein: CASISRWLGSGANVLTF. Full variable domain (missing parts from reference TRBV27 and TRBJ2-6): EAQVTQNPRYLITVTGKKLTVTCSQNMNHEYMSWYRQDPGLGLRQIYYSMNVEVTDKGDVPEGYKVSRKEKRNFPLILESPSPNQTSLYFCASISRWLGSGANVLTFGAGSRLTVL.

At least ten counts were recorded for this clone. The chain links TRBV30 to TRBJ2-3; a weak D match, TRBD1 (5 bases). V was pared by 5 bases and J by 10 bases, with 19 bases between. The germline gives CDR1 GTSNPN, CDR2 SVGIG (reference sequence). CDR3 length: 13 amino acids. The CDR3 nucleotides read TGTGCCTGGGCGCCTCCCGCGACCAGGGCGCAGTATTTT. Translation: CAWAPPATRAQYF.

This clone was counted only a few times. DNA of the CDR3: TGCAGCGTCTCGCACCTATCAGTTCAGAACACTGAAGCTTTCTTT. Protein: CSVSHLSVQNTEAFF. The chain has TRBV29-1 and TRBJ1-1; D is unresolved. V lost 6 bases and J 1 base, leaving 18 bases between the germline ends. The CDR3 is made up of 15 amino acids. Germline CDR1 and CDR2: SQVTM and ANQGSEA.

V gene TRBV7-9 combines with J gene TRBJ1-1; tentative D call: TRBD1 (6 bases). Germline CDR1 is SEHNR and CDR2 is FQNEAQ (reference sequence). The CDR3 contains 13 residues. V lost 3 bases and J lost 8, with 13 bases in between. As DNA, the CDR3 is TGTGCCAGCAGCTTTGCACAGGGCGCGGAAGCTTTCTTT. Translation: CASSFAQGAEAFF.

CDR3 in DNA: TGTGCCAGCGGGATAGCGGGAGAAACCGGGGAGCTGTTTTTT. It codes for CASGIAGETGELFF. The chain uses TRBV2 and TRBJ2-2; 9 bases fit TRBD2. J gave up 5 bases and V 8 bases, and 6 bases lay outside the gene matches. Germline V gene data show CDR1 as SNHLY and CDR2 as FYNNEI. This CDR3 has 14 amino acids.